These T cell receptor beta chains were read from a single sample in a study of CD8 T cells in Susac syndrome. TCRdb re-analysed the immunoSEQ multiplex PCR reads in MiXCR, keeping a single row per CDR3 protein. In the table there are 150,000 to 200,000 distinct CDR3 sequences, over 85% of which are singletons. Sequencing was done on a sample of CD4+ T cells from PBMCs. All receptors derive from a human donor in good health. Both conserved end residues are trimmed from each CDR3.

v_gene	j_gene	CDR3aa
TRBV9	TRBJ2-5	ASIPKGRAQY
TRBV6-1	TRBJ1-5	ASSIDRARQPQH
TRBV20-1	TRBJ1-1	SARPGAANTEAF
TRBV20-1	TRBJ2-7	SAFTPGLREQY
TRBV12-3/TRBV12-4	TRBJ2-5	ASSSAGGGEETQY
TRBV23-1	TRBJ1-5	ASSQIWDNQPQH
TRBV7-2	TRBJ2-1	ASSSPPGLAASGHEQF
TRBV9	TRBJ2-3	ASSASSGGQY
TRBV20-1	TRBJ2-1	SAPPGSLGGNEQF
TRBV7-2	TRBJ2-7	ASSPPGREQY
TRBV28	TRBJ2-7	ASSLAEVTYEQY
TRBV27	TRBJ1-1	ASKKGMNTEAF
TRBV2	TRBJ1-2	ASSEQDTYGYT
TRBV12-3/TRBV12-4	TRBJ1-2	ASSRGTDGYT
TRBV20-1	TRBJ1-5	SARRGHSNQPQH
TRBV7-2	TRBJ2-3	ASSLMTDTQY
TRBV4-2	TRBJ2-5	ASSPTSGDGPQY
TRBV7-9	TRBJ1-2	ASSDSHGYT